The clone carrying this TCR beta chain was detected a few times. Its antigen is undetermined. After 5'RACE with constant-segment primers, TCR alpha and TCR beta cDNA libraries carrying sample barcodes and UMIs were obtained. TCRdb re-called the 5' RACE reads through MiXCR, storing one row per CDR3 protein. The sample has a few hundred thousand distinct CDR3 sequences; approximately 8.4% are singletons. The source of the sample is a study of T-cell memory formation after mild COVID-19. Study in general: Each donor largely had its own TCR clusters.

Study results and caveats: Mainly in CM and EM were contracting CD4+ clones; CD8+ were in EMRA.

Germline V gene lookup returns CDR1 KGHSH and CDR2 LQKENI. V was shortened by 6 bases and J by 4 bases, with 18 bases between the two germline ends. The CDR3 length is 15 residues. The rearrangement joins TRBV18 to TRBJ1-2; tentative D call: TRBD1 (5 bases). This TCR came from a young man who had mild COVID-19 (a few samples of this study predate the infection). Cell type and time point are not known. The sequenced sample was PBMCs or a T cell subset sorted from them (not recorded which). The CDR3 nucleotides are TGTGCCAGCTCCCCAAACCGTGGGGACGCCTATGGCTACACCTTC. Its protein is CASSPNRGDAYGYTF. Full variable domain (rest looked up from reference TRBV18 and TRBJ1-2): NAGVMQNPRHLVRRRGQEARLRCSPMKGHSHVYWYRQLPEEGLKFMVYLQKENIIDESGMPKERFSAEFPKEGPSILRIQQVVRGDSAAYFCASSPNRGDAYGYTFGSGTRLTVV.